This TCR beta chain was identified in a study of HIV-infected patients and healthy controls. 500 ng RNA was reverse transcribed with alpha and beta constant-region primers. Each of the alpha and beta chains got its own library through chain-specific third strand synthesis with indices. Each cDNA molecule was barcoded, and a single primer pair amplified each chain. Priming off the SP2 site generated the second strand. Each CDR3 protein gets one entry after TCRdb re-called the 5' RACE reads with MiXCR. The sample contains 10,000 or so distinct CDR3 sequences, more than 7% of which appear only once. This clonotype was picked up many times. Its target is not known. The repertoire came from unfractionated whole blood and reflected all unsorted peripheral T cells. Study conclusions and caveats: HIV-infected repertoires had significantly higher mean Gini indices than controls, possibly reflecting oligoclonality.

This material consisted of blood, taken before antiretroviral therapy. The sequence was obtained from an adult with HIV infection. The donor label of this sample is uncertain.

The CDR3 spells CSARDSWGAGANVLTF. CDR3 nucleotide sequence: TGCAGTGCTAGAGATTCGTGGGGGGCTGGGGCCAACGTCCTGACTTTC. The chain carries TRBV20-1 and TRBJ2-6; TRBD2 is a possible D gene (6 bases). The germline V gene has CDR1 DFQATT and CDR2 SNEGSKA (reference sequence). Between the trimmed V and J ends, which lost 0 bases and 2 bases, there was a span of 11 bases. The CDR3 has 16 amino acids.